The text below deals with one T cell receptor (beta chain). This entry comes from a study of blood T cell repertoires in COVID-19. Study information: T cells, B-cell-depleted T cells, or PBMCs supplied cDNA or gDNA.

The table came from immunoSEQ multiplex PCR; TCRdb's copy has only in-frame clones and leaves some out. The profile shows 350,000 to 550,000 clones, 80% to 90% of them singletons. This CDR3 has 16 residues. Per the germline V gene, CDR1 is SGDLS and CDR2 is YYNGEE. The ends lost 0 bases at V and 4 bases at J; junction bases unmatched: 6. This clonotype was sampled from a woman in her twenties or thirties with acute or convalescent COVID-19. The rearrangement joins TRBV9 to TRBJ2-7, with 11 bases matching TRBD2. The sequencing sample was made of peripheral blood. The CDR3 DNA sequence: TGTGCCAGCAGCGTAGGTATTAGCGGGGGGGCTTACGAGCAGTACTTC. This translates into CASSVGISGGAYEQYF.